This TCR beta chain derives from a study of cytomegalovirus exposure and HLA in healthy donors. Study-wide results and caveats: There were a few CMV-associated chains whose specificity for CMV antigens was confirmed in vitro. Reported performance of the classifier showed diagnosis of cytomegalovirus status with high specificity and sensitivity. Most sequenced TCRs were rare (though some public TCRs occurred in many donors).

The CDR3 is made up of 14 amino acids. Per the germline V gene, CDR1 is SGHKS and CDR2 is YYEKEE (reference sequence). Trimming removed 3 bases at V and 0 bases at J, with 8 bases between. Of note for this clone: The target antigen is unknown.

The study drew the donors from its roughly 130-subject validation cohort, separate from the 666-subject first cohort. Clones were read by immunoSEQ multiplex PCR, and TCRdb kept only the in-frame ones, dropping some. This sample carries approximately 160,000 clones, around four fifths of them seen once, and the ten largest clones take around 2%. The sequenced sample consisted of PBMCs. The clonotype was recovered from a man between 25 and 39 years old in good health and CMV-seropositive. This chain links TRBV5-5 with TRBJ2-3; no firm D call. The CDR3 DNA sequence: TGTGCCAGCAGCTGGAGTGCTAGCACAGATACGCAGTATTTT. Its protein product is CASSWSASTDTQYF.